What follows are 26 T cell receptor beta chains derived from one specimen sequenced in a study of technical replicates of blood from a handful of donors. Generated by immunoSEQ multiplex PCR, the TCRdb table keeps only in-frame clones and is missing some. The data hold more than 65,000 clones, with over 85% observed a single time. Sequenced sample: T cells isolated from PBMCs. The receptor source for this set is a human donor in good health.

V usage is TRBV5-1 and J usage is TRBJ1-3; the D gene is possibly TRBD1 (5 bases). This CDR3 has 15 amino acids. CDR1 SGHRS and CDR2 YFSETQ come from the germline V gene. Trimming cost V 0 bases and J 2 bases, with 9 bases left between them. The CDR3 sequence is CASSLAEGAGNTIYF. CDR3 bases: TGCGCCAGCAGCTTGGCCGAAGGGGCTGGAAACACCATATATTTT.

The chain is built from TRBV29-1 and TRBJ2-3; a possible D gene is TRBD1 (5 bases). There are 12 residues in the CDR3. Germline V gene data show CDR1 as SQVTM and CDR2 as ANQGSEA. V was pared by 7 bases and J by 5 bases, with 13 bases between. CDR3 in DNA: TGCAGCGCAAAGACAGTTTTAGATACGCAGTATTTT. This gives the protein CSAKTVLDTQYF.

This chain joins TRBV19 and TRBJ2-2; TRBD2 matches at 9 bases. The germline V gene has CDR1 LNHDA and CDR2 SQIVND (reference sequence). The CDR3 sequence is 16 residues long. After removal of 4 bases from V and 6 bases from J, the junction contained 9 bases not matched to a gene. The CDR3 here is CASSTISGRAAGELFF. The CDR3 bases are TGTGCCAGTAGTACCATTAGCGGGAGAGCTGCCGGGGAGCTGTTTTTT.

The chain couples TRBV5-1 to TRBJ2-2; no clear D. CDR3 size: 14 residues. In germline, CDR1 is SGHRS, CDR2 YFSETQ. With 0 bases removed from V and 0 bases from J, the gap between germline ends came to 3 bases. The chain's CDR3 is CASSLVANTGELFF. The CDR3 region has the DNA TGCGCCAGCAGCTTGGTCGCGAACACCGGGGAGCTGTTTTTT.

The V and J genes are TRBV1 and TRBJ1-5; the table's D gene call, TRBD1, was not cross checked with the DNA. TRBV1 is a pseudogene locus. The CDR3 runs to 16 residues. Here the CDR3 reads CTSSQEGSHSNQPQHF. The CDR3 coding sequence is TGCACCAGCAGCCAAGAGGGCAGCCATAGCAATCAGCCCCAGCATTTT.

The V gene is TRBV5-5, the J gene TRBJ2-6; maybe TRBD1 (6 bases). Trimming removed 0 bases at V and 3 bases at J, with 10 bases between. Germline assignment: CDR1 SGHKS and CDR2 YYEKEE (reference sequence). The length of the CDR3 is 16 residues. The CDR3 loop reads CASSLGPGVGANVLTF. For the CDR3, the DNA is TGTGCCAGCAGCTTGGGGCCAGGGGTTGGGGCCAACGTCCTGACTTTC.

The V gene is TRBV7-2, the J gene TRBJ2-5, with D tentatively TRBD2 (5 bases). The germline V gene has CDR1 SGHTA and CDR2 FQGNSA. CDR3 length equals 14 residues. Trimming pared 3 bases from V and 4 bases from J, leaving 12 bases between. Written as DNA, the CDR3 is TGTGCCAGCAGCTTTACTAGTTTCCCAGAGACCCAGTACTTC. The encoded protein is CASSFTSFPETQYF.

The chain joins TRBV7-9 to TRBJ2-5; D perhaps matches TRBD1 (5 bases). V lost 3 bases to trimming and J lost 1 base, with 9 bases between them. The CDR3 totals 14 residues. Germline V gives CDR1 SEHNR, CDR2 FQNEAQ (reference sequence). CDR3 nucleotide sequence: TGTGCCAGCAGCTTGGGGCAGGTCCAAGAGACCCAGTACTTC. Translating it yields CASSLGQVQETQYF.

The chain joins TRBV28 to TRBJ1-2, with D perhaps TRBD1 (5 bases). This CDR3 is 13 amino acids long. Germline V gene sequence: CDR1 MDHEN, CDR2 SYDVKM. V lost 7 bases, J lost 5 bases, and 14 bases lay in between. The CDR3 DNA reads TGTGCCAGCATTACGCGGGGCGGGTATGGCTACACCTTC. It specifies CASITRGGYGYTF.

The chain recombines TRBV19 with TRBJ2-7; 9 bases match TRBD1. Trimming cost V 7 bases and J 3 bases; bases outside gene matches: 1. The germline V gene encodes CDR1 LNHDA and CDR2 SQIVND (reference sequence). The CDR3 contains 12 residues. CDR3 nucleotides: TGTGCCAGTATGGGACAGGGCTACGAGCAGTACTTC. As protein: CASMGQGYEQYF.

In this sample, this clone turned up a few times. The gene calls are TRBV9 and TRBJ1-4; D perhaps matches TRBD1 (5 bases). The V end lost 3 bases, the J end lost 5 bases, and 14 bases lay between the germline ends. The germline V gene encodes CDR1 SGDLS and CDR2 YYNGEE. CDR3 length: 15 amino acids. The CDR3 protein is CASSGGSEGNEKLFF. The DNA of the CDR3 is TGTGCCAGCAGCGGAGGGTCGGAGGGGAATGAAAAACTGTTTTTT.

The rearrangement uses TRBV27 and TRBJ2-1, with 7 bases identical to TRBD1. The ends lost 7 bases at V and 3 bases at J; junction bases unmatched: 3. CDR1 MNHEY and CDR2 SMNVEV come from the germline V gene (reference sequence). The CDR3 sequence is 13 residues long. The CDR3 reads CASIGQVYNEQFF. The DNA of the CDR3 is TGTGCCAGCATAGGACAGGTCTACAATGAGCAGTTCTTC.

The chain employs TRBV13 and TRBJ1-5; tentative D call: TRBD1 (6 bases). Germline V gives CDR1 PRHDT, CDR2 FYEKMQ (reference sequence). With 6 bases removed from V and 1 base from J, the gap between germline ends came to 10 bases. The CDR3 extends over 14 amino acids. As DNA, the CDR3 is TGTGCCAGCAGGTTACAGGGAAGCAATCAGCCCCAGCATTTT. This translates into CASRLQGSNQPQHF.

The V call is TRBV4-2, the J call TRBJ2-5; the match to TRBD2 covers 16 bases. J lost 5 bases, V lost 1 base, and 7 bases had no gene match. Germline CDR1 is LGHNA and CDR2 is YNFKEQ. The length of the CDR3 is 18 residues. This CDR3 reads CASSQVGTSGRAGETQYF. CDR3 nucleotides: TGTGCCAGCAGCCAAGTAGGGACTAGCGGGAGGGCCGGGGAGACCCAGTACTTC.

This rearrangement joins TRBV19 to TRBJ2-5, with 8 bases matching TRBD1. The V gene's germline CDR1 is LNHDA and CDR2 SQIVND (reference sequence). V was clipped by 6 bases and J by 4 bases; unmatched bases: 10. The CDR3 consists of 15 residues. The CDR3 nucleotides read TGTGCCAGTAGCCTGATCCAGGGGGCCACAGAGACCCAGTACTTC. It codes for CASSLIQGATETQYF.

The genes are TRBV9 and TRBJ2-7; D is possibly TRBD2 (5 bases). The CDR3 covers 14 residues. Germline V lookup: CDR1 SGDLS, CDR2 YYNGEE. V lost 2 bases and J 2 bases, leaving 11 bases between the germline ends. CDR3 nucleotides: TGTGCCAGCAGCGTTTACGGGGAAACCTACGAGCAGTACTTC. Its protein product is CASSVYGETYEQYF.

The CDR3 sequence is CASSSPGQGIYEQYF. The CDR3 nucleotides read TGTGCCAGCAGTTCACCGGGACAGGGGATCTACGAGCAGTACTTC. The chain recombines TRBV27 with TRBJ2-7, with 10 nucleotides matching TRBD1. The CDR3 covers 15 residues. Germline trimming cut 4 bases from V and 3 bases from J; bases unmatched to any gene: 6. Germline-derived CDR1 and CDR2 are MNHEY and SMNVEV (reference sequence).

The gene calls are TRBV29-1 and TRBJ2-7, with D possibly being TRBD1 (5 bases). CDR1 is SQVTM, CDR2 ANQGSEA, per germline. Deletions cut 0 bases from V and 2 bases from J, with 11 bases between. The CDR3 has 14 residues. The DNA of the CDR3 is TGCAGCGTTGAAGATCGCCCGACAGCCTACGAGCAGTACTTC. It codes for CSVEDRPTAYEQYF.

CDR3: CASSYGLNNEQFF. The DNA for the CDR3 is TGCGCCAGCAGCTACGGACTCAACAATGAGCAGTTCTTC. The chain links TRBV5-1 to TRBJ2-1; TRBD2 is a possible D gene (5 bases). This CDR3 spans 13 amino acids. Trimming shortened V by 3 bases and J by 5 bases, and 9 bases separated the two germline ends. Germline V gene data show CDR1 as SGHRS and CDR2 as YFSETQ.

The rearrangement joins TRBV5-6 to TRBJ2-7; 9 bases match TRBD2. The CDR3 totals 14 residues. V lost 4 bases to trimming and J lost 7 bases; unmatched junction nucleotides: 9. Germline V lookup: CDR1 SGHDT, CDR2 YYEEEE. In nucleotides, the CDR3 is TGTGCCAGCAGCCGCGGGACTAGCTTCTGGGAGCAGTACTTC. The encoded protein is CASSRGTSFWEQYF.

V and J are TRBV27 and TRBJ1-2; 9 nucleotides match TRBD1. CDR1 and CDR2 from the germline V gene are MNHEY and SMNVEV (reference sequence). The CDR3 length is 15 residues. J was trimmed by 4 bases and V by 4 bases; bases with no gene match: 7. The CDR3 bases are TGTGCCAGCAGTTCCGGGACAGGGAGGGTCTATGGCTACACCTTC. Protein sequence: CASSSGTGRVYGYTF.

The chain uses TRBV11-1 and TRBJ2-3; 15 bases are a match to TRBD2. The CDR3 is 17 amino acids. The germline V gene encodes CDR1 SGHAT and CDR2 FQDESV (reference sequence). V trimming: 5 bases; J trimming: 2 bases; junction bases outside the gene matches: 5. CDR3 protein: CASSPGLAGGTTDTQYF. The CDR3 DNA sequence: TGTGCCAGCAGCCCGGGACTAGCGGGAGGCACCACAGATACGCAGTATTTT.

V usage is TRBV2 and J usage is TRBJ1-5; D gene uncertain. This CDR3 region has 14 residues. Looked up from germline, CDR1 is SNHLY and CDR2 is FYNNEI. V lost 8 bases and J 0 bases, leaving 11 bases between the germline ends. CDR3 sequence: CASSNRYSNQPQHF. CDR3 nucleotide sequence: TGTGCCAGCTCTAACAGATATAGCAATCAGCCCCAGCATTTT.

The sample holds one count of this clone. The gene calls are TRBV6-5 and TRBJ2-4; a weak D match, TRBD1 (6 bases). CDR1 and CDR2 from the germline V gene are MNHEY and SVGAGI. V shed 6 bases and J shed 16 bases, with 19 bases lying between them. This CDR3 region has 12 residues. The CDR3 sequence: CASSPGTGKVYF. The CDR3 DNA reads TGTGCCAGCAGCCCGGGAACAGGGAAGGTTTACTTC.

The rearrangement links TRBV11-3 to TRBJ2-5; D perhaps matches TRBD1 (5 bases). In germline, CDR1 is SGHNT, CDR2 YENEEA. CDR3 length equals 13 residues. V lost 1 base and J 2 bases, leaving 5 bases between the germline ends. The CDR3 here is CASSLGQQETQYF. Written as DNA, the CDR3 is TGTGCCAGCAGCTTAGGACAGCAAGAGACCCAGTACTTC.

The V and J genes are TRBV28 and TRBJ2-6, with TRBD1 matching over 11 bases. CDR3 length equals 17 residues. CDR1 is MDHEN and CDR2 is SYDVKM in the germline V gene. The trim removed 4 bases at V and 4 bases at J, leaving 6 bases unmatched. The chain's CDR3 is CASSSGTGGLGANVLTF. The DNA for the CDR3 is TGTGCCAGCAGTTCCGGGACAGGGGGGTTAGGGGCCAACGTCCTGACTTTC.